This is a list of T cell receptor beta chains from one sample in a study of PD-1 blockade in classical Hodgkin lymphoma. Here immunoSEQ multiplex PCR was the method, and the copy in TCRdb shows in-frame clones only, minus some. Of about 61,000 clones listed, around 89% are singletons. Sequenced here: peripheral blood mononuclear cells (PBMCs), sampled at baseline. All receptors derive from a human donor with classical Hodgkin lymphoma. Each CDR3 is given with its conserved first and last residue. The order of the fields is CDR3 length, D gene, V gene, clone size, J gene, CDR3 protein, CDR3 DNA. The D gene is left open where the match is weak. Clone size is not always given. Where it is, it says once, few, many or a class for expanded clones.

14	NA	TRBV11-2	NA	TRBJ1-6	CASSLLGSNSPLHF	TGTGCCAGCAGCTTACTCGGTAGTAATTCACCCCTCCACTTT
14	NA	TRBV6-6	NA	TRBJ2-7	CASTPRTFPYEQYF	TGTGCCAGCACCCCGAGGACATTTCCCTACGAGCAGTACTTC
17	NA	TRBV9	NA	TRBJ2-3	CASSPRGGGPFTDTQYF	TGTGCCAGCAGCCCCCGTGGGGGGGGCCCTTTCACAGATACGCAGTATTTT
14	NA	TRBV19	NA	TRBJ2-1	CASSIRARVGEQFF	TGTGCCAGTAGTATTCGGGCGCGGGTAGGGGAGCAGTTCTTC
14	NA	TRBV5-1	NA	TRBJ2-3	CASSLGRSTDTQYF	TGCGCCAGCAGCTTGGGGAGAAGCACAGATACGCAGTATTTT
14	NA	TRBV6-1	NA	TRBJ1-5	CASSAPGANQPQHF	TGTGCCAGCAGCGCTCCGGGGGCTAATCAGCCCCAGCATTTT
16	NA	TRBV5-1	NA	TRBJ2-1	CASSLGPPAQGNEQFF	TGCGCCAGCAGCTTGGGTCCACCGGCTCAAGGCAATGAGCAGTTCTTC
12	NA	TRBV30	few	TRBJ1-6	CAWNRDKSPLHF	TGTGCCTGGAACCGGGACAAATCACCCCTCCACTTT
13	NA	TRBV19	NA	TRBJ1-2	CASSIGGNYGYTF	TGTGCCAGTAGTATTGGGGGAAACTATGGCTACACCTTC
17	NA	TRBV5-1	NA	TRBJ1-2	CASSLRGDPLLNYGYTF	TGCGCCAGCAGCTTGCGGGGGGATCCCTTACTTAACTATGGCTACACCTTC
13	NA	TRBV29-1	NA	TRBJ1-2	CSVPGDGWVGYTF	TGCAGCGTTCCCGGCGACGGGTGGGTTGGCTACACCTTC
12	NA	TRBV14	NA	TRBJ1-5	CASSLQGQPQHF	TGTGCCAGCAGCCTCCAGGGGCAGCCCCAGCATTTT
16	TRBD2	TRBV7-9	NA	TRBJ2-1	CASSLVSGGAYNEQFF	TGTGCCAGCAGCTTAGTAAGCGGGGGGGCCTACAATGAGCAGTTCTTC
13	NA	TRBV19	NA	TRBJ1-2	CASSIAPSQGYTF	TGTGCCAGTAGTATAGCTCCCTCCCAGGGCTACACCTTC
17	TRBD2	TRBV6-1	NA	TRBJ2-2	CASTERLRLAGTGELFF	TGTGCCAGCACTGAGAGGCTTCGCCTAGCGGGCACCGGGGAGCTGTTTTTT
13	NA	TRBV4-1	NA	TRBJ1-4	CASSQTMGEKLFF	TGCGCCAGCAGCCAAACAATGGGTGAAAAACTGTTTTTT
16	NA	TRBV5-1	NA	TRBJ1-2	CASSLAGDIANYGYTF	TGCGCCAGCAGCTTGGCCGGGGACATAGCTAACTATGGCTACACCTTC